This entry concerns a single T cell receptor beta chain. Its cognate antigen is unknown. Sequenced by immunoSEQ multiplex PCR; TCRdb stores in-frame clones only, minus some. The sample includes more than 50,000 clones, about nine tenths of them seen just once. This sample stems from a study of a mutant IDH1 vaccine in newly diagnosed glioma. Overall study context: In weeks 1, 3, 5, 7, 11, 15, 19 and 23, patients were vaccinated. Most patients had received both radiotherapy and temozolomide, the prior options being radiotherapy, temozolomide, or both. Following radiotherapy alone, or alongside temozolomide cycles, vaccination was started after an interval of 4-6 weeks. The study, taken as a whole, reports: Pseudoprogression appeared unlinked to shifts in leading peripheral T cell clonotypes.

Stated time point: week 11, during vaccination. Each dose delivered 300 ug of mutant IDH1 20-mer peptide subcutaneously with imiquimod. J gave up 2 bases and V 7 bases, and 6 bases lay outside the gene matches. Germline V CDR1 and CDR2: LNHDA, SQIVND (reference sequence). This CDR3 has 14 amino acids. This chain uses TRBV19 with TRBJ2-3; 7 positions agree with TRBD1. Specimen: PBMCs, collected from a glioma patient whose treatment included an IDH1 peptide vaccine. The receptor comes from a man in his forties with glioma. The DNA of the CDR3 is TGTGCCAGTAAGGTCGGGACAGTCACAGATACGCAGTATTTT. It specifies CASKVGTVTDTQYF.